This T cell receptor beta chain was found in a study of T cell repertoires in cytomegalovirus infection. Trimming cost V 0 bases and J 7 bases, with 10 bases left between them. This CDR3 region has 13 residues. The germline gives CDR1 SGHRS, CDR2 YFSETQ. TCRdb itself ran the reads through MiXCR, one entry per CDR3 protein. The sample has some 800,000 distinct CDR3 sequences, 25% to 30% seen once. In this sample, this clonotype turned up a few times. What it binds is unknown. The J gene is TRBJ1-1, the V gene TRBV5-1; D unclear. Specimen: cultured CD8+ T cells from PBMCs, collected from culture after CMV antigen stimulation. This clonotype was sampled from a human donor in good health (CMV status not recorded). Some clones in this sample may be carry-over from other donors' samples. Here the CDR3 DNA reads TGCGCCAGCAGCTTGGACAGAACCGGTGAAGCTTTCTTT. It is translated as CASSLDRTGEAFF.